This TCR beta chain was sequenced for a study of blood T cell repertoires in COVID-19. At the level of the study: There were acute and convalescent COVID-19 samples, and they came from the United States, Italy and Spain. T cells, B-cell-depleted T cells, or PBMCs provided the cDNA or gDNA that served as material.

The CDR3 loop spans 15 amino acids. Germline values: CDR1 SGHDT, CDR2 YYEEEE. Trimming removed 2 bases from V and 3 bases from J, with 12 bases in between. Seattle patients were enrolled while actively infected and followed longitudinally. Clones were read by immunoSEQ multiplex PCR, and TCRdb kept only the in-frame ones, dropping some. This sample yields roughly 120,000 clones, of which 90% are seen a single time; roughly 4% belongs to the top ten. V is TRBV5-6 and J is TRBJ1-3, with D possibly being TRBD1 (5 bases). The clonotype was recovered from a woman aged 55-70 years with COVID-19, enrolled during active disease. Material for sequencing was peripheral blood. The DNA for the CDR3 is TGTGCCAGCAGCTTTCAGGGTTCGTATGGAAACACCATATATTTT. It is translated as CASSFQGSYGNTIYF.